These T cell receptor beta chains were read from a single sample in a study of blood T cell repertoires in COVID-19. Assay: immunoSEQ multiplex PCR; the TCRdb copy retains only in-frame clones and omits some. The sample yields over 200,000 clones, just under 90% seen once. Sequencing used peripheral blood. Every receptor here comes from a man aged 55 to 70 who had recovered from COVID-19. The CDR3 runs from the conserved cysteine through the conserved F or W.

v_call	j_call	cdr3_aa
TRBV11-2	TRBJ2-1	CASSVRGEYNEQFF
TRBV18	TRBJ1-1	CASSPQDRGTEAFF
TRBV11-2	TRBJ2-1	CASSPAGIKGNEQFF
TRBV9	TRBJ2-2	CASSVVPSGRASTGELFF
TRBV9	TRBJ2-5	CASSVREGGGGTQYF
TRBV10-3	TRBJ2-2	CAISEPKAGVGNTGELFF
TRBV12-3/TRBV12-4	TRBJ2-5	CASSFSTETQYF
TRBV6-5	TRBJ1-2	CASRAPGGYTF
TRBV6-1	TRBJ2-7	CASSEIWGTGGYEQYF
TRBV7-2	TRBJ1-2	CASSPGEGYYGYTF
TRBV5-4	TRBJ2-1	CASSLKNGVYNEQFF
TRBV24-1	TRBJ2-3	CATDSGGAGDTQYF
TRBV7-3	TRBJ1-2	CASSVKTGFPGRNYGYTF
TRBV19	TRBJ2-3	CASSIGPGEVTDTQYF
TRBV19	TRBJ2-6	CASSPQSGANVLTF
TRBV12-5	TRBJ1-4	CASGLGTATNEKLFF
TRBV27	TRBJ2-7	CASSFGAGGLYEQYF
TRBV11-3	TRBJ1-6	CASSSGGTGGNSPLHF
TRBV7-9	TRBJ1-1	CASSSGGGLQVF
TRBV6-1	TRBJ2-1	CASSEKGGISYNEQFF
TRBV5-4	TRBJ2-1	CASSLVGRSSYNEQFF
TRBV7-7	TRBJ2-5	CASSTGLAMYQETQYF
TRBV19	TRBJ2-7	CASRTGTGGDEQYF
TRBV20-1	TRBJ1-5	CSAKQDSLQHF
TRBV4-3	TRBJ1-1	CASSPASGMNTEAFF
TRBV27	TRBJ2-3	CASSLPPDTDTQYF
TRBV6-5	TRBJ1-2	CASSIQGLEGYTF
TRBV24-1	TRBJ2-5	CATSDAAPYQETQYF
TRBV5-1	TRBJ1-4	CASSAGQGNEKLFF
TRBV5-1	TRBJ2-1	CASSIQGASYNEQFF
TRBV4-2	TRBJ1-5	CASSLITGLDQPQHF
TRBV7-2	TRBJ1-1	CASSPPYGNTEAFF
TRBV29-1	TRBJ2-7	CSYAGAYEQYF